Shown below are 30 T cell receptor beta chains from a single sample sequenced in a study of shared T cell receptors in the human thymus. The method was immunoSEQ multiplex PCR; TCRdb's version includes in-frame clones alone and lacks a portion of them. The sample has some 700,000 clones, around 87% seen once. These same records also appear under a second study, on human thymus T cells.

Sequencing was performed on thymocytes. The receptors stem from a boy younger than two with a congenital heart defect.

This clone showed up just once. This chain connects TRBV5-1 to TRBJ2-1; possible D gene TRBD1, 6 bases. V dropped 0 bases and J dropped 8 bases, with 9 bases sitting between them. This CDR3 has 13 residues. Germline V gene lookup returns CDR1 SGHRS and CDR2 YFSETQ. The CDR3 nucleotides read TGCGCCAGCAGCTTGGCCGCAGGGGATGAGCAGTTCTTC. It yields the protein CASSLAAGDEQFF. Using reference TRBV5-1 and TRBJ2-1 for the parts outside the CDR3, the full variable domain is KAGVTQTPRYLIKTRGQQVTLSCSPISGHRSVSWYQQTPGQGLQFLFEYFSETQRNKGNFPGRFSGRQFSNSRSEMNVSTLELGDSALYLCASSLAAGDEQFFGPGTRLTVL.

The chain combines TRBV5-1 with TRBJ1-3, with 7 bases lining up with TRBD1. V gave up 0 bases and J gave up 5 bases; unmatched junction bases: 11. The CDR3 length is 17 residues. Per the germline V gene, CDR1 is SGHRS and CDR2 is YFSETQ. CDR3 sequence reads: CASSLGGTVSYRNTIYF. CDR3 in DNA: TGCGCCAGCAGCTTGGGAGGGACAGTTAGTTACCGAAACACCATATATTTT.

The chain has TRBV11-3 and TRBJ2-1, with D possibly being TRBD2 (6 bases). V was pared by 5 bases and J by 4 bases, with 21 bases between. The CDR3 totals 17 residues. Germline V CDR1 and CDR2: SGHNT, YENEEA. In DNA form, the CDR3 reads TGTGCCAGCAGCGCGCAGACAGCGGAGGGCCTTTACAATGAGCAGTTCTTC. Translated: CASSAQTAEGLYNEQFF.

Turning to this clone: Within the sample, other DNA sequences also encode this same CDR3. The chain has TRBV10-3 and TRBJ2-7, with 14 bases matching TRBD2. V shed 6 bases and J 3 bases; nucleotides not matched to a gene: 1. The length of the CDR3 is 14 residues. Germline V CDR1 and CDR2: ENHRY, SYGVKD. In DNA form, the CDR3 reads TGTGCCATCAGCGGGACTAGCGGGAGCTACGAGCAGTACTTC. Translating it yields CAISGTSGSYEQYF.

The chain joins TRBV6-5 to TRBJ1-1; D not certain. The CDR3 consists of 11 residues. The germline V gene encodes CDR1 MNHEY and CDR2 SVGAGI. The V end was cut by 8 bases, the J end by 1 base, with 5 bases between. This CDR3 reads CASSTNTEAFF. The CDR3 coding sequence is TGTGCCAGCTCTACGAACACTGAAGCTTTCTTT.

J is TRBJ2-1 and V is TRBV5-1; TRBD2 is a possible D gene (6 bases). Trimming removed 3 bases at V and 5 bases at J, with 15 bases between. CDR3 length: 15 amino acids. Germline V gene sequence: CDR1 SGHRS, CDR2 YFSETQ. The CDR3 here is CASSWPGLFNNEQFF. In DNA, the CDR3 is TGCGCCAGCAGCTGGCCGGGACTGTTTAACAATGAGCAGTTCTTC.

V is TRBV15 and J is TRBJ1-1, with D maybe TRBD1 (5 bases). Germline V gives CDR1 LNHNV, CDR2 YYDKDF (reference sequence). The V gene lost 5 bases and the J gene lost 1 base, with 23 bases spanning the gap. The CDR3 contains 18 residues. The CDR3 DNA follows: TGTGCCACCAGCCGATGCGGGAGGGACCGTGAAACGAACACTGAAGCTTTCTTT. Translating it yields CATSRCGRDRETNTEAFF.

The J gene is TRBJ2-1, the V gene TRBV7-2; TRBD2 matches 7 bases. V gave up 2 bases and J gave up 5 bases; unmatched junction bases: 6. In germline, CDR1 is SGHTA, CDR2 FQGNSA. The CDR3 length is 15 residues. CDR3 in amino acids: CASSLRWEGNNEQFF. The CDR3 DNA sequence: TGTGCCAGCAGCTTAAGGTGGGAGGGGAACAATGAGCAGTTCTTC.

The chain recombines TRBV14 with TRBJ1-2; D gene uncertain. Germline-derived CDR1 and CDR2 are SGHDN and FVKESK. There are 17 residues in the CDR3. V gave up 1 base and J gave up 4 bases, with 19 bases separating them. The CDR3 DNA is TGTGCCAGCAGCCAAGCCCCCCTGGAGGGCGGATCCTATGGCTACACCTTC. Amino acids: CASSQAPLEGGSYGYTF.

The chain combines TRBV28 with TRBJ2-7; 8 nucleotides agree with TRBD1. V gave up 0 bases and J gave up 3 bases; unmatched junction bases: 7. Per the germline V gene, CDR1 is MDHEN and CDR2 is SYDVKM. The CDR3 sequence is 16 residues long. DNA of the CDR3: TGTGCCAGCAGTTTATGGAGGGACAGGACCAACTACGAGCAGTACTTC. It encodes CASSLWRDRTNYEQYF.

This chain connects TRBV6-5 to TRBJ2-7; 15 bases are a match to TRBD2. Germline V gives CDR1 MNHEY, CDR2 SVGAGI. The CDR3 spans 16 residues. Losses at the gene ends were 4 bases for V and 4 bases for J; bases not matched to a gene: 5. The chain's CDR3 is CASSSGLAGGRYEQYF. The CDR3 nucleotides are TGTGCCAGCAGTTCGGGACTAGCGGGAGGTCGATACGAGCAGTACTTC.

The chain couples TRBV19 to TRBJ1-5, with D possibly TRBD1 on 5 matching bases. The germline V and J ends were trimmed by 3 bases and 3 bases, with 9 bases remaining between them. Germline V lookup: CDR1 LNHDA, CDR2 SQIVND (reference sequence). This CDR3 is 14 amino acids long. CDR3 sequence reads: CASSMFRDNQPQHF. As DNA, the CDR3 is TGTGCCAGTAGTATGTTCAGGGACAATCAGCCCCAGCATTTT.

This chain uses TRBV11-2 with TRBJ2-2; D unresolved. This CDR3 comprises 12 residues. CDR1 and CDR2 from the germline V gene are SGHAT and FQNNGV. Trimming pared 2 bases from V and 7 bases from J, leaving 5 bases between. The CDR3 DNA reads TGTGCCAGCAGCTTACCCGTCGGGGAGCTGTTTTTT. It is translated as CASSLPVGELFF.

This rearrangement joins TRBV29-1 to TRBJ1-2, with D uncertain. Germline V gene data show CDR1 as SQVTM and CDR2 as ANQGSEA. Trimming removed 7 bases at V and 11 bases at J, with 23 bases between. The CDR3 has 13 residues. The CDR3, as DNA: TGCAGCGCCTCTGGAGGGTACCTTATCGGTTACACCTTC. Translated: CSASGGYLIGYTF.

The chain combines TRBV5-6 with TRBJ1-4; no clear D. Trimming shortened V by 4 bases and J by 5 bases, and 12 bases separated the two germline ends. From germline, CDR1 is SGHDT and CDR2 YYEEEE. The CDR3 sequence is 14 residues long. The CDR3 DNA sequence: TGTGCCAGCAGCCCCTCGGGTATAAATGAAAAACTGTTTTTT. Amino acid sequence: CASSPSGINEKLFF.

This chain links TRBV7-2 with TRBJ2-7; 7 bases fit TRBD2. J was trimmed by 5 bases and V by 0 bases; bases with no gene match: 4. The CDR3 covers 14 residues. CDR1 is SGHTA and CDR2 is FQGNSA in the germline V gene. The CDR3 DNA follows: TGTGCCAGCAGCTTAGCGGGAGGGCCCAACGAGCAGTACTTC. Translating gives CASSLAGGPNEQYF.

J is TRBJ2-7 and V is TRBV7-9; no reliable D call. Germline V lookup: CDR1 SEHNR, CDR2 FQNEAQ (reference sequence). V lost 1 base to trimming and J lost 4 bases, with 8 bases between them. The CDR3 is 13 amino acids. DNA for the CDR3: TGTGCCAGCAGCTTAGGCCCCCAGTACGAGCAGTACTTC. This codes for CASSLGPQYEQYF.

The chain carries TRBV30 and TRBJ2-1, with 7 bases lining up with TRBD2. CDR3 length: 13 residues. CDR1 is GTSNPN, CDR2 SVGIG, per germline (reference sequence). J gave up 6 bases and V 8 bases, and 10 bases lay outside the gene matches. CDR3 amino acids: CALTSSSSNEQFF. The CDR3 region has the DNA TGTGCCCTGACTAGCTCTTCATCCAATGAGCAGTTCTTC. Full variable domain (rest looked up from reference TRBV30 and TRBJ2-1): SQTIHQWPATLVQPVGSPLSLECTVEGTSNPNLYWYRQAAGRGLQLLFYSVGIGQISSEVPQNLSASRPQDRQFILSSKKLLLSDSGFYLCALTSSSSNEQFFGPGTRLTVL.

The chain links TRBV10-3 to TRBJ2-3; D gene ambiguous. There are 12 residues in the CDR3. Per germline, CDR1 ENHRY and CDR2 SYGVKD. V was clipped by 5 bases and J by 0 bases, with 3 bases between them. The CDR3 reads CAISSSTDTQYF. In nucleotides, the CDR3 is TGTGCCATCAGTTCTAGCACAGATACGCAGTATTTT.

The chain joins TRBV5-1 to TRBJ2-2; tentatively, D is TRBD2 (6 bases). The CDR3 runs to 16 residues. The ends were cut back, 5 bases at V and 4 bases at J, with 18 bases in the middle. Germline V lookup: CDR1 SGHRS, CDR2 YFSETQ. The CDR3 sequence is CASSLTGWGLTGELFF. In DNA form, the CDR3 reads TGCGCCAGCAGTTTAACAGGTTGGGGACTCACCGGGGAGCTGTTTTTT.

This chain joins TRBV30 and TRBJ2-1, with D perhaps TRBD1 (6 bases). Per the germline V gene, CDR1 is GTSNPN and CDR2 is SVGIG (reference sequence). This CDR3 has 11 residues. CDR3 residues: CAPRDNNEQFF. CDR3 coding DNA: TGTGCGCCGAGGGACAACAATGAGCAGTTCTTC. Based on the CDR3 plus reference TRBV30 and TRBJ2-1, the full variable domain is SQTIHQWPATLVQPVGSPLSLECTVEGTSNPNLYWYRQAAGRGLQLLFYSVGIGQISSEVPQNLSASRPQDRQFILSSKKLLLSDSGFYLCAPRDNNEQFFGPGTRLTVL.

V and J are TRBV7-8 and TRBJ1-5; 8 nucleotides align to TRBD1. The ends lost 8 bases at V and 1 base at J; junction bases unmatched: 7. Per germline, CDR1 SGHVS and CDR2 FQNEAQ. CDR3 length equals 15 residues. In nucleotides, the CDR3 is TGTGCCAGCGCACCGGACAGGGCGAGCAATCAGCCCCAGCATTTT. It is translated as CASAPDRASNQPQHF. Full variable domain (rest looked up from reference TRBV7-8 and TRBJ1-5): GAGVSQSPRYKVAKRGQDVALRCDPISGHVSLFWYQQALGQGPEFLTYFQNEAQLDKSGLPSDRFFAERPEGSVSTLKIQRTQQEDSAVYLCASAPDRASNQPQHFGDGTRLSIL.

The chain links TRBV27 to TRBJ2-7; 12 bases line up with TRBD2. From germline, CDR1 is MNHEY and CDR2 SMNVEV (reference sequence). The J segment lost 2 bases and the V segment lost 3 bases, leaving 8 bases of the junction unmatched. There are 17 residues in the CDR3. CDR3 in DNA: TGTGCCAGCAGTTTGTCTACGGGACTAGCGGGCGCCTACGAGCAGTACTTC. Amino acids: CASSLSTGLAGAYEQYF.

CDR3 bases: TGCGCCAGCAGCTTCCCGGGACTCCACTACAATGAGCAGTTCTTC. It encodes CASSFPGLHYNEQFF. The chain employs TRBV5-1 and TRBJ2-1, with D maybe TRBD2 (6 bases). The V end was cut by 2 bases, the J end by 3 bases, with 12 bases between. Germline values: CDR1 SGHRS, CDR2 YFSETQ. This CDR3 region has 15 residues.

The chain uses TRBV5-1 and TRBJ2-7; 7 nucleotides match TRBD2. V lost 0 bases and J lost 4; bases outside the gene matches: 1. Germline-derived CDR1 and CDR2 are SGHRS and YFSETQ. The CDR3 contains 13 residues. The DNA for the CDR3 is TGCGCCAGCAGCTTGGTGGGGGGGTACGAGCAGTACTTC. It translates to CASSLVGGYEQYF.

The chain combines TRBV28 with TRBJ2-3; maybe TRBD2 (6 bases). V lost 3 bases to trimming and J lost 2 bases, with 12 bases between them. There are 15 residues in the CDR3. CDR1 MDHEN and CDR2 SYDVKM come from the germline V gene. In DNA, the CDR3 is TGTGCCAGCAGTTTCGGGGAGGAGTACACAGATACGCAGTATTTT. Translated: CASSFGEEYTDTQYF.

This chain links TRBV11-2 with TRBJ2-5; the D is unclear. The germline V and J ends were trimmed by 5 bases and 4 bases, with 5 bases remaining between them. Germline CDR1 reads SGHAT; CDR2 reads FQNNGV. The CDR3 consists of 11 residues. The CDR3 sequence: CASSPRETQYF. The CDR3 bases are TGTGCCAGCAGCCCCAGAGAGACCCAGTACTTC. The full variable domain, rest sourced from reference TRBV11-2 and TRBJ2-5, is EAGVAQSPRYKIIEKRQSVAFWCNPISGHATLYWYQQILGQGPKLLIQFQNNGVVDDSQLPKDRFSAERLKGVDSTLKIQPAKLEDSAVYLCASSPRETQYFGPGTRLLVL.

The V call is TRBV9, the J call TRBJ2-6; D is uncertain. Trimming left V 2 bases short and J 0 bases short, with 3 bases between. CDR3 size: 14 residues. Germline values: CDR1 SGDLS, CDR2 YYNGEE. The CDR3 protein is CASSVSSGANVLTF. The CDR3 DNA follows: TGTGCCAGCAGCGTGAGCTCTGGGGCCAACGTCCTGACTTTC.

The rearrangement links TRBV5-6 to TRBJ1-2; possibly TRBD1 for D (6 bases). The ends were cut back, 0 bases at V and 2 bases at J, with 11 bases in the middle. The CDR3 runs to 15 residues. CDR1 is SGHDT, CDR2 YYEEEE, per germline. The CDR3 DNA sequence: TGTGCCAGCAGCTTGGAAGGGGGGGAGAACTATGGCTACACCTTC. Translating gives CASSLEGGENYGYTF. Filled out from reference TRBV5-6 and TRBJ1-2, the complete variable domain reads DAGVTQSPTHLIKTRGQQVTLRCSPKSGHDTVSWYQQALGQGPQFIFQYYEEEERQRGNFPDRFSGHQFPNYSSELNVNALLLGDSALYLCASSLEGGENYGYTFGSGTRLTVV.

V is TRBV5-1 and J is TRBJ1-1, with 8 bases aligning to TRBD1. The CDR3 extends over 16 amino acids. Germline V gene data show CDR1 as SGHRS and CDR2 as YFSETQ. V gave up 4 bases and J gave up 0 bases; unmatched junction bases: 8. CDR3 sequence (DNA): TGCGCCAGCAGCCGGGATGGACAGGGTTTGAACACTGAAGCTTTCTTT. This translates into CASSRDGQGLNTEAFF.